Sequencing of this TCR beta chain was carried out in a study of identical twins. Study-wide findings and caveats: In cord blood, abundant beta clonotypes had fewer insertions; memory showed no trend.

Trimming removed 8 bases at V and 3 bases at J, with 16 bases between. Per germline, CDR1 SEHNR and CDR2 FQNEAQ (reference sequence). This CDR3 has 15 residues. This clonotype was counted ten times or more. Its antigen is undetermined. TCRdb re-analysed the 5' RACE reads in MiXCR, keeping a single row per CDR3 protein. The sample carries fewer than 800,000 distinct CDR3 sequences, roughly 7.2% recorded once. The data also belong to a second study, concerning yellow fever vaccine responses in identical twins.

The receptor's source is a woman under 30 in good health. The sequenced sample was PBMCs. The J gene is TRBJ1-4, the V gene TRBV7-9; tentative D call: TRBD1 (6 bases). The chain's CDR3 is CASAEGGAANEKLFF. The CDR3 nucleotides are TGTGCCAGCGCAGAAGGGGGGGCGGCTAATGAAAAACTGTTTTTT. Using reference TRBV7-9 and TRBJ1-4 for the parts outside the CDR3, the full variable domain is DTGVSQNPRHKITKRGQNVTFRCDPISEHNRLYWYRQTLGQGPEFLTYFQNEAQLEKSRLLSDRFSAERPKGSFSTLEIQRTEQGDSAMYLCASAEGGAANEKLFFGSGTQLSVL.